This TCR beta chain emerged from a study of shared T cell receptors in the human thymus. Data came from immunoSEQ multiplex PCR; TCRdb stores just in-frame clones and leaves some out. Here the sample spans 600,000 to 900,000 clones, around 85% being singletons. The CDR3 length is 16 residues. V was clipped by 1 base and J by 5 bases, with 14 bases between them. Germline CDR1 reads LGHNA; CDR2 reads YSLEER. The sample was also reused in another study, on human thymus T cells. In that study: Surgeons resected thymus tissue during corrective heart surgery. Thymic and blood repertoires showed apparently biased V and J gene usage. Related studies found that unrelated individuals share highly overlapping thymic repertoires.

J is TRBJ2-2 and V is TRBV4-3; maybe TRBD2 (5 bases). Sample: thymocytes. This clonotype was sampled from a girl in the first two years of life with a congenital heart defect. The CDR3 DNA is TGCGCCAGCAGCCAAGGTCCGGGGTCAAGTACCGGGGAGCTGTTTTTT. Amino acids: CASSQGPGSSTGELFF.